A selection of T cell receptor beta chains follows, all from one sample in a study of blood T cells in healthy people across ages. TCRdb reprocessed the 5' RACE reads via MiXCR and lists one record per CDR3 protein. The sample holds roughly 1,800,000 distinct CDR3 sequences, 40% to 55% seen once. Sequencing was carried out using blood. The receptors were sampled from a woman between 35 and 50 years old in good health. Both conserved end residues are part of each CDR3. Fields, in order: J gene, clone size, V gene, D gene, CDR3 protein, CDR3 DNA. The D gene is left open where the match is weak. Not all rows give a size; the values are once, few, many and, for expanded clones, a class.

>TRBJ2-5|NA|TRBV6-2/TRBV6-3|NA
CASSYNKLETQYF
TGTGCCAGCAGTTACAACAAACTAGAGACCCAGTACTTC
>TRBJ2-1|NA|TRBV6-2/TRBV6-3|NA
CASSYSIGSHNEQFF
TGTGCCAGCAGTTACTCGATAGGGTCCCACAATGAGCAGTTCTTC
>TRBJ2-3|NA|TRBV6-1|TRBD2
CASSKTSGVGDTQYF
TGTGCCAGCAGCAAAACTAGCGGAGTGGGAGATACGCAGTATTTT
>TRBJ2-1|NA|TRBV7-8|NA
CAAGPGYNEQFF
TGTGCCGCCGGCCCGGGCTACAATGAGCAGTTCTTC
>TRBJ1-2|NA|TRBV5-1|TRBD1
CASSLGSTGEYGYTF
TGCGCCAGCAGCTTGGGATCCACAGGGGAATATGGCTACACCTTC
>TRBJ1-6|NA|TRBV20-1|TRBD1
CSARGDSANGSPLHF
TGCAGTGCTAGGGGGGACAGCGCTAACGGCTCACCCCTCCACTTT
>TRBJ2-4|few|TRBV12-3/TRBV12-4|TRBD1
CASRGDRGIPLAKNIQYF
TGTGCCAGCAGGGGGGACAGGGGAATCCCTCTAGCCAAAAACATTCAGTACTTC
>TRBJ2-3|NA|TRBV5-6|NA
CASSVPYADTQYF
TGTGCCAGCAGCGTACCGTATGCAGATACGCAGTATTTT
>TRBJ2-5|NA|TRBV4-1|TRBD1
CASSQDRDQETQYF
TGCGCCAGCAGCCAGGACAGGGACCAAGAGACCCAGTACTTC
>TRBJ2-5|NA|TRBV28|TRBD1
CASSFFDRVGEETLYF
TGTGCCAGCAGTTTCTTCGACAGGGTAGGGGAAGAGACCCTGTACTTC
>TRBJ2-1|NA|TRBV20-1|NA
CSAPGPVYEQFF
TGCAGTGCCCCGGGACCAGTTTATGAGCAGTTCTTC
>TRBJ2-7|NA|TRBV20-1|TRBD1
CSAKTGTGMYEQYF
TGCAGTGCCAAAACCGGGACAGGGATGTACGAGCAGTACTTC
>TRBJ2-1|NA|TRBV29-1|NA
CSVEIGSYEQFF
TGCAGCGTTGAGATAGGGTCCTACGAGCAGTTCTTC
>TRBJ2-4|few|TRBV11-2|NA
CASSPRGYQGAGNIQYF
TGTGCCAGCAGCCCTCGAGGTTATCAGGGCGCGGGAAACATTCAGTACTTC
>TRBJ1-6|NA|TRBV4-2|TRBD1
CASRQDRGPSPLHF
TGTGCCAGCAGACAAGACAGGGGGCCTTCACCCCTCCACTTT
>TRBJ2-1|NA|TRBV7-9|TRBD1
CASSGRGGTGGSSYNEQFF
TGTGCCAGCAGCGGTCGGGGTGGGACAGGGGGCAGCTCCTACAATGAGCAGTTCTTC
>TRBJ2-1|NA|TRBV7-3|NA
CASSLNLGASSYNEQFF
TGTGCCAGCAGCTTAAATCTCGGGGCTAGCTCCTACAATGAGCAGTTCTTC
>TRBJ2-1|NA|TRBV12-3/TRBV12-4|TRBD2
CASSWLAGDNEQFF
TGTGCCAGCAGTTGGCTAGCGGGGGACAATGAGCAGTTCTTC
>TRBJ2-7|NA|TRBV9|NA
CASSARITGGAPYEQYF
TGTGCCAGCAGCGCCCGAATTACCGGTGGGGCCCCCTACGAGCAGTACTTC
>TRBJ2-7|NA|TRBV28|NA
CASSYQGKGSDEQYF
TGTGCCAGCAGTTACCAAGGCAAGGGGTCGGACGAGCAGTACTTC
>TRBJ2-7|NA|TRBV2|NA
CASTGRLGSYEQYF
TGTGCCAGCACTGGTCGGCTCGGGTCCTACGAGCAGTACTTC
>TRBJ2-5|few|TRBV28|NA
CASSELRDRILETQYF
TGTGCCAGCAGTGAGCTCCGGGACCGGATCCTGGAGACCCAGTACTTC
>TRBJ2-4|few|TRBV28|TRBD1
CASRPWTGAPTKNIQYF
TGTGCCAGCAGGCCTTGGACAGGGGCACCAACCAAAAACATTCAGTACTTC
>TRBJ2-7|NA|TRBV6-1|NA
CTSSRTVLSYEQYF
TGTACCAGCAGTCGGACAGTCCTCTCCTACGAGCAGTACTTC
>TRBJ2-6|NA|TRBV14|NA
CASSHVNTGANVLTF
TGTGCCAGCAGCCACGTAAACACTGGGGCCAACGTCCTGACTTTC
>TRBJ2-1|few|TRBV20-1|NA
CSARGPLVGLAAYNEQFF
TGCAGTGCTAGAGGCCCCTTGGTGGGGCTAGCTGCTTACAATGAGCAGTTCTTC
>TRBJ2-2|NA|TRBV10-1|NA
CASSESYGELFF
TGCGCCAGCAGTGAGTCTTACGGGGAGCTGTTTTTT
>TRBJ2-2|NA|TRBV4-3|NA
CASSQGNLNTGELFF
TGCGCCAGCAGCCAAGGAAATCTGAACACCGGGGAGCTGTTTTTT
>TRBJ2-7|NA|TRBV4-1|TRBD1
CASSQEAGTGAYEQYF
TGCGCCAGCAGCCAAGAGGCTGGGACAGGGGCCTACGAGCAGTACTTC
>TRBJ1-2|few|TRBV12-3/TRBV12-4|NA
CASRYSGTNYGYTF
TGTGCCAGCAGATACTCCGGGACTAACTATGGCTACACCTTC
>TRBJ1-2|NA|TRBV29-1|NA
CSAGGASYGYTF
TGCAGCGCCGGGGGGGCCTCCTATGGCTACACCTTC
>TRBJ2-1|few|TRBV6-5|NA
CASMRAKWGDEQFF
TGTGCCAGCATGCGAGCGAAATGGGGCGATGAGCAGTTCTTC